The sample holds many counts of the clone carrying this TCR beta chain. Its antigen is unidentified. CDR1 and CDR2 (germline): SGDLS, YYNGEE. This CDR3 has 14 amino acids. With V trimmed by 3 bases and J by 5 bases, 4 bases remained unmatched. Preparation of the TCRbeta library involved a method that used unique molecular identifiers. TCRdb used MiXCR to reprocess the PCR reads, holding one entry per CDR3 protein. The table shows approximately 150,000 distinct CDR3 sequences, with 7.5% to 9% occurring only once. This sample stems from a study of T-cell reconstitution after alpha-beta-depleted transplantation in children. Findings of the study overall: The origin of alpha-beta T cells about two months after transplant was reportedly several hundred expanded graft clones.

The clonotype comes from a female patient aged 2-9 years who had a stem cell transplant for congenital amegakaryocytic thrombocytopenia, so the T cells may come from the graft donor. Source: PBMCs, mostly from graft donor cells, taken 180 days after TCRalphabeta/CD19-depleted stem cell transplant. This chain links TRBV9 with TRBJ2-3; 9 positions match TRBD2. In nucleotides, the CDR3 is TGTGCCAGCAGCGATAGCGGGAGAGGAGATACGCAGTATTTT. It specifies CASSDSGRGDTQYF.